Listed below are T cell receptor beta chains from one sample, sequenced in a study of cytomegalovirus exposure and HLA in healthy donors. TCRdb keeps only in-frame clones here, not all; method: immunoSEQ multiplex PCR. Of roughly 150,000 clones in the sample, 80% were seen once. Input material: PBMCs. Source of these receptors: a woman in her forties in good health and CMV-seronegative. Each CDR3 is given with its conserved first and last residue. D genes are given only for firm matches. Size tells how often a clone was seen (once, few, many) or the class of an expanded clone, and some rows leave it out.

d_gene: TRBD1; v_gene: TRBV6-5; abundance: -; j_gene: TRBJ1-1; CDR3nt: TGTGCCAGCAGTCTTTTGCAGGGACAGAAAGCTTTCTTT; CDR3aa: CASSLLQGQKAFF
d_gene: TRBD1; v_gene: TRBV2; abundance: -; j_gene: TRBJ1-1; CDR3nt: TGTGCCAGCCAAGTGACAGGGAGAACTGAAGCTTTCTTT; CDR3aa: CASQVTGRTEAFF
d_gene: -; v_gene: TRBV5-1; abundance: -; j_gene: TRBJ2-3; CDR3nt: TGCGCCAGCAGCTTTGGCGGTTCTAGCACAGATACGCAGTATTTT; CDR3aa: CASSFGGSSTDTQYF
d_gene: -; v_gene: TRBV11-1; abundance: few; j_gene: TRBJ2-1; CDR3nt: TGTGCCAGCAGCTTCCAGGGGCCATACAATGAGCAGTTCTTC; CDR3aa: CASSFQGPYNEQFF
d_gene: TRBD2; v_gene: TRBV9; abundance: few; j_gene: TRBJ2-3; CDR3nt: TGTGCCAGCAGCGGCTCGGGGGGAGGCACAGATACGCAGTATTTT; CDR3aa: CASSGSGGGTDTQYF
d_gene: -; v_gene: TRBV2; abundance: -; j_gene: TRBJ2-7; CDR3nt: TGTGCCAGCACGCAGAATGGGCCTTACGAGCAGTACTTC; CDR3aa: CASTQNGPYEQYF
d_gene: -; v_gene: TRBV7-8; abundance: -; j_gene: TRBJ2-5; CDR3nt: TGTGCCAGCAGCCCTAGCAAAGAGACCCAGTACTTC; CDR3aa: CASSPSKETQYF
d_gene: -; v_gene: TRBV9; abundance: -; j_gene: TRBJ2-7; CDR3nt: TGTGCCAGCAGCGTGGGACATGGTGCCTACGAGCAGTACTTC; CDR3aa: CASSVGHGAYEQYF
d_gene: -; v_gene: TRBV7-3; abundance: -; j_gene: TRBJ2-3; CDR3nt: TGTGCCAGCAGCTTAACCCCCGGTCCCGCCGATACGCAGTATTTT; CDR3aa: CASSLTPGPADTQYF
d_gene: TRBD1; v_gene: TRBV12-5; abundance: few; j_gene: TRBJ2-1; CDR3nt: TGTGCTAGTGGTTTGGTACTCCAAGGGGGACAGACAAATGAGCAGTTCTTC; CDR3aa: CASGLVLQGGQTNEQFF
d_gene: -; v_gene: TRBV4-3; abundance: -; j_gene: TRBJ2-1; CDR3nt: TGCGCCAGCAGCCAAGAGATACCGAGTTCGGGGGTCGGTGAGCAGTTCTTC; CDR3aa: CASSQEIPSSGVGEQFF
d_gene: TRBD1; v_gene: TRBV7-9; abundance: -; j_gene: TRBJ1-5; CDR3nt: TGTGCCAGCAGCTTAACAGGGGATCAGCCCCAGCATTTT; CDR3aa: CASSLTGDQPQHF
d_gene: TRBD2; v_gene: TRBV7-2; abundance: -; j_gene: TRBJ2-1; CDR3nt: TGTGCCAGCAGCGTAAACCCCCTGGGAGCGGGAGAGGGACAGTTCTTC; CDR3aa: CASSVNPLGAGEGQFF
d_gene: -; v_gene: TRBV15; abundance: -; j_gene: TRBJ2-5; CDR3nt: TGTGCCACCAGCAGAGCTTTTGACAAACCCGATCGTTGGACCCAGTACTTC; CDR3aa: CATSRAFDKPDRWTQYF
d_gene: TRBD2; v_gene: TRBV18; abundance: -; j_gene: TRBJ2-4; CDR3nt: TGTGCCAGCTACGACAGACTAGCCGGGATTCAGTACTTC; CDR3aa: CASYDRLAGIQYF
d_gene: TRBD2; v_gene: TRBV4-1; abundance: -; j_gene: TRBJ2-2; CDR3nt: TGCGCCAGCAGCCAAGGGGGGGGGATCAACACCGGGGAGCTGTTTTTT; CDR3aa: CASSQGGGINTGELFF
d_gene: -; v_gene: TRBV11-3; abundance: -; j_gene: TRBJ2-5; CDR3nt: TGTGCCAGCAGCCCAGCCCCCCCAGGGCTGTACCAAGAGACCCAGTACTTC; CDR3aa: CASSPAPPGLYQETQYF
d_gene: -; v_gene: TRBV7-2; abundance: -; j_gene: TRBJ1-1; CDR3nt: TGTGCCAGCAGCTATAGCACTGAAGCTTTCTTT; CDR3aa: CASSYSTEAFF
d_gene: TRBD1; v_gene: TRBV4-1; abundance: few; j_gene: TRBJ2-2; CDR3nt: TGCGCCAGCAGCCCCTGGACAGGCTCCAGGGAGCTGTTTTTT; CDR3aa: CASSPWTGSRELFF
d_gene: TRBD1; v_gene: TRBV7-2; abundance: -; j_gene: TRBJ1-4; CDR3nt: TGTGCCAGCAGCCGTGACAGGGATAATGAAAAACTGTTTTTT; CDR3aa: CASSRDRDNEKLFF
d_gene: -; v_gene: TRBV15; abundance: -; j_gene: TRBJ2-4; CDR3nt: TGTGCCACCAGCAGAGGGGCGAACATTCAGTACTTC; CDR3aa: CATSRGANIQYF
d_gene: TRBD1; v_gene: TRBV4-1; abundance: -; j_gene: TRBJ1-1; CDR3nt: TGCGCCAGCAGCCAAGGGACAGGGTTGGACACTGAAGCTTTCTTT; CDR3aa: CASSQGTGLDTEAFF
d_gene: -; v_gene: TRBV7-6; abundance: -; j_gene: TRBJ2-5; CDR3nt: TGTGCCAGCAGCTTAACTAGGAAAGAGACCCAGTACTTC; CDR3aa: CASSLTRKETQYF
d_gene: -; v_gene: TRBV7-7; abundance: -; j_gene: TRBJ2-6; CDR3nt: TGTGCCAGCAGCCCGGGGAGCTCTGGGGCCAACGTCCTGACTTTC; CDR3aa: CASSPGSSGANVLTF
d_gene: TRBD1; v_gene: TRBV9; abundance: -; j_gene: TRBJ2-1; CDR3nt: TGTGCCAGCAGCGTAGTGGACCAGGGGGCCCCATACAATGAGCAGTTCTTC; CDR3aa: CASSVVDQGAPYNEQFF
d_gene: -; v_gene: TRBV2; abundance: -; j_gene: TRBJ1-1; CDR3nt: TGTGCCGGCACCGGGAAGATGAACACTGAAGCTTTCTTT; CDR3aa: CAGTGKMNTEAFF
d_gene: -; v_gene: TRBV28; abundance: few; j_gene: TRBJ2-1; CDR3nt: TGTGCCAGCAGTTCCTACGACTGGAAAGCCAATGAGCAGTTCTTC; CDR3aa: CASSSYDWKANEQFF
d_gene: -; v_gene: TRBV9; abundance: -; j_gene: TRBJ1-2; CDR3nt: TGTGCCAGCAGCGCCGGGACACTTGCTAACTATGGCTACACCTTC; CDR3aa: CASSAGTLANYGYTF
d_gene: TRBD2; v_gene: TRBV7-2; abundance: few; j_gene: TRBJ2-7; CDR3nt: TGTGCCAGCAGCTTAGCCCTGGGACTAGCGGGAGGGAACCGCTACGAGCAGTACTTC; CDR3aa: CASSLALGLAGGNRYEQYF
d_gene: -; v_gene: TRBV21-1; abundance: once; j_gene: TRBJ2-3; CDR3nt: TGTGCCAGCACCTCCCAAAAGCGGGGGGGCCGCACAGATACGCAGTATTTT; CDR3aa: CASTSQKRGGRTDTQYF
d_gene: TRBD1; v_gene: TRBV7-8; abundance: -; j_gene: TRBJ2-7; CDR3nt: TGTGCCAGCAGCTCGAGCGGGACAGGGGGCTACGAGCAGTACTTC; CDR3aa: CASSSSGTGGYEQYF
d_gene: TRBD1; v_gene: TRBV5-1; abundance: -; j_gene: TRBJ2-6; CDR3nt: TGCGCCAGCAGCCCCCGGACAGGCGGGAACGTCCTGACTTTC; CDR3aa: CASSPRTGGNVLTF
d_gene: TRBD1; v_gene: TRBV30; abundance: once; j_gene: TRBJ1-4; CDR3nt: TGTGCCTGGAATCTCGGGACAGGGTGGACTAATGAAAAACTGTTTTTT; CDR3aa: CAWNLGTGWTNEKLFF
d_gene: -; v_gene: TRBV18; abundance: -; j_gene: TRBJ2-2; CDR3nt: TGTGCCAGCTCAGAGACAGGACCCGGTATTGGGGAGCTGTTTTTT; CDR3aa: CASSETGPGIGELFF
d_gene: TRBD1; v_gene: TRBV19; abundance: -; j_gene: TRBJ2-1; CDR3nt: TGTGCCAGTAGTAGGGACAGGGGACGCGGGGAGCAGTTCTTC; CDR3aa: CASSRDRGRGEQFF
d_gene: TRBD1; v_gene: TRBV2; abundance: -; j_gene: TRBJ1-2; CDR3nt: TGTGCCAGCAACCTGGACAGGATTGGCTATGGCTACACCTTC; CDR3aa: CASNLDRIGYGYTF
d_gene: -; v_gene: TRBV6-5; abundance: -; j_gene: TRBJ1-2; CDR3nt: TGTGCCAGCAGTTACTCGGTGAAAGGGGATGGCTACACCTTC; CDR3aa: CASSYSVKGDGYTF
d_gene: TRBD2; v_gene: TRBV7-9; abundance: -; j_gene: TRBJ2-7; CDR3nt: TGTGCCAGCAGCTTGGACGGGGGGGTGTTGTGGGAGCAGTACTTC; CDR3aa: CASSLDGGVLWEQYF
d_gene: -; v_gene: TRBV19; abundance: -; j_gene: TRBJ2-1; CDR3nt: TGTGCCAGTAGTATAGATCTCAATGAGCAGTTCTTC; CDR3aa: CASSIDLNEQFF
d_gene: -; v_gene: TRBV18; abundance: once; j_gene: TRBJ1-1; CDR3nt: TGTGCCAGCTCACGAGACAGTGGCTTTGGCACTGAAGCTTTCTTT; CDR3aa: CASSRDSGFGTEAFF
d_gene: TRBD2; v_gene: TRBV6-6; abundance: -; j_gene: TRBJ2-4; CDR3nt: TGTGCCAGCAGTTCTAAGGGGGGACTAGCGGACTTC; CDR3aa: CASSSKGGLADF
d_gene: TRBD1; v_gene: TRBV5-4; abundance: -; j_gene: TRBJ1-1; CDR3nt: TGTGCCAGCAGCGCTCCGGGACAGGGTGATGAAGCTTTCTTT; CDR3aa: CASSAPGQGDEAFF